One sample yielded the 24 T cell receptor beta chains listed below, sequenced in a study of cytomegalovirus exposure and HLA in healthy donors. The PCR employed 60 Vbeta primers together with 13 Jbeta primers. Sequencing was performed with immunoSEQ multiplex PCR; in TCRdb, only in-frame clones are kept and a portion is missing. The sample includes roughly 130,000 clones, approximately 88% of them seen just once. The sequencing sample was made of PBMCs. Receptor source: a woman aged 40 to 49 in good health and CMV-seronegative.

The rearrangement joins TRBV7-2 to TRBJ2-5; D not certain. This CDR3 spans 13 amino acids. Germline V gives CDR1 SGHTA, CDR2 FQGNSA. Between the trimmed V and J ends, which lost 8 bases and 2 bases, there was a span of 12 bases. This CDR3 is CASESPPQETQYF. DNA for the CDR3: TGTGCCAGCGAGAGTCCTCCTCAAGAGACCCAGTACTTC.

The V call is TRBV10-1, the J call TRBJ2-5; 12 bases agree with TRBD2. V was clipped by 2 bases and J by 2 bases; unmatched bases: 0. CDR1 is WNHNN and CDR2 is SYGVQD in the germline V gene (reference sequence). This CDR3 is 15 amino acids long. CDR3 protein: CASSEGLAGQETQYF. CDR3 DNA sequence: TGCGCCAGCAGTGAGGGACTAGCGGGACAAGAGACCCAGTACTTC.

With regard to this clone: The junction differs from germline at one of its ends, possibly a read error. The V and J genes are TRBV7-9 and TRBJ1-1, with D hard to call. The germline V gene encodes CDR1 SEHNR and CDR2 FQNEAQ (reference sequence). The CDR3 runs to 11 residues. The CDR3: CSSSFREPLVF. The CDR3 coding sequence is TGTTCCAGCAGTTTTCGGGAACCTCTGGTCTTT.

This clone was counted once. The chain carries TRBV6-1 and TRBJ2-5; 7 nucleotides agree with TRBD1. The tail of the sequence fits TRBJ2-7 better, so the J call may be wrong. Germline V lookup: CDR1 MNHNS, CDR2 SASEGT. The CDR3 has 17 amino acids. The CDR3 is CASSETGFASPWGEQYF. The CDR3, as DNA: TGTGCCAGCAGTGAGACAGGGTTTGCCTCTCCTTGGGGCGAGCAGTACTTC.

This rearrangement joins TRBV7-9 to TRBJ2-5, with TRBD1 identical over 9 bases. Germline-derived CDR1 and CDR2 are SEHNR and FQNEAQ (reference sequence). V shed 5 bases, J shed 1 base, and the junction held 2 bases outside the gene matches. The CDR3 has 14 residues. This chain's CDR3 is CASSAGQGQETQYF. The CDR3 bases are TGTGCCAGCAGCGCGGGACAGGGCCAAGAGACCCAGTACTTC.

CDR3 in amino acids: CASSFREGLYEQYF. CDR3 DNA sequence: TGTGCCAGCAGCTTTCGGGAGGGCCTTTACGAGCAGTACTTC. The genes are TRBV7-8 and TRBJ2-5; TRBD2 matches 8 bases. The J call may not be correct, given that the DNA end is closer to TRBJ2-7. Germline CDR1 SGHVS, CDR2 FQNEAQ. The CDR3 spans 14 residues.

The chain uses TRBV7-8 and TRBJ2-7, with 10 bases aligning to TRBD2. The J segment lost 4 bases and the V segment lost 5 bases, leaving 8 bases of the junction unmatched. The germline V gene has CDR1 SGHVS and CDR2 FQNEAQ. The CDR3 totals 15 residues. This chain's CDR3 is CASSPLAGAIYEQYF. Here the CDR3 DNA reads TGTGCCAGCAGCCCCCTAGCGGGAGCTATTTACGAGCAGTACTTC.

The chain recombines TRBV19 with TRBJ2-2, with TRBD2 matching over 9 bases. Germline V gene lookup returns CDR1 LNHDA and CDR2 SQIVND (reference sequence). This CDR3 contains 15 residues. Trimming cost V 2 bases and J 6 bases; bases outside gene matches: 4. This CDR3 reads CASSIIAGAPGELFF. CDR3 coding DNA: TGTGCCAGTAGTATAATAGCGGGAGCCCCCGGGGAGCTGTTTTTT.

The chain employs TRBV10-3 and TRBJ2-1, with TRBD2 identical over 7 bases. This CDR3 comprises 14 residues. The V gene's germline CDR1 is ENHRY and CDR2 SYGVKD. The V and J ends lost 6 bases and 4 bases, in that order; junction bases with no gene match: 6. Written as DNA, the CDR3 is TGTGCCATCAGCGCACTAGCGCCTTACAATGAGCAGTTCTTC. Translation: CAISALAPYNEQFF.

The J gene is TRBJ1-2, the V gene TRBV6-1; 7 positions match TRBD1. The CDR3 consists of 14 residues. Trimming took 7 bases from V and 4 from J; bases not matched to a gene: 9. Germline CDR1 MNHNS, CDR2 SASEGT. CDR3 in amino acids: CASKPGQNFYGYTF. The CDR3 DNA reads TGTGCCAGCAAGCCGGGACAGAACTTCTATGGCTACACCTTC.

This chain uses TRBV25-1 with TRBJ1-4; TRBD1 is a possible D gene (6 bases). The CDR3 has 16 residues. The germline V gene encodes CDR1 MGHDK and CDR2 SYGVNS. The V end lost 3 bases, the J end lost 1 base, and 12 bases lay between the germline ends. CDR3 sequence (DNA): TGTGCCAGCAGTGAGATCCGGGACATAACTAATGAAAAACTGTTTTTT. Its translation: CASSEIRDITNEKLFF.

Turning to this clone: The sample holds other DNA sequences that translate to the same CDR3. CDR3 amino acids: CASSEGSSSTDTQYF. In DNA form, the CDR3 reads TGTGCCAGCAGTGAAGGTTCTTCGAGCACAGATACGCAGTATTTT. This chain links TRBV6-1 with TRBJ2-3; D remains unclear. The germline CDR1 and CDR2 sequences are MNHNS and SASEGT. The germline V and J ends were trimmed by 1 base and 0 bases, with 8 bases remaining between them. The CDR3 covers 15 residues.

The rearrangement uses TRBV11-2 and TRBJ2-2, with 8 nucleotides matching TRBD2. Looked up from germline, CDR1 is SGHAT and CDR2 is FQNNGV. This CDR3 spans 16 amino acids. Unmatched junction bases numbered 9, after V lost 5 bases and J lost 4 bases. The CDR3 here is CASSLIAGMSTGELFF. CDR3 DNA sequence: TGTGCCAGCAGCCTCATAGCGGGAATGTCCACCGGGGAGCTGTTTTTT.

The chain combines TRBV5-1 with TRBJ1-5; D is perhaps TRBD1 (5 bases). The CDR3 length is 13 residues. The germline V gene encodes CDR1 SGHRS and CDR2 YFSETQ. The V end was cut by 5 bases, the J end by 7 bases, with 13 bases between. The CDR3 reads CASSVGGLQPQHF. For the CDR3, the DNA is TGCGCCAGCAGTGTGGGGGGGTTGCAGCCCCAGCATTTT.

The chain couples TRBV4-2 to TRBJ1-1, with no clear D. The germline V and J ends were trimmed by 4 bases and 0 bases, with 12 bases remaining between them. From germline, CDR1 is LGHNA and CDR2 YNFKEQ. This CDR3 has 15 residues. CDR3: CASSREEGMNTEAFF. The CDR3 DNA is TGTGCCAGCAGCCGGGAGGAAGGGATGAACACTGAAGCTTTCTTT.

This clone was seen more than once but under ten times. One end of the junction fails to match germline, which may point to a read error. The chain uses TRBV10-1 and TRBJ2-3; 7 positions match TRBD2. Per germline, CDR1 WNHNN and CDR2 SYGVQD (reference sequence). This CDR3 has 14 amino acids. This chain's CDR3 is CVSSRTSGTDTQYF. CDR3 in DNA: TGCGTCAGCAGTAGAACTAGCGGCACAGATACGCAGTATTTT.

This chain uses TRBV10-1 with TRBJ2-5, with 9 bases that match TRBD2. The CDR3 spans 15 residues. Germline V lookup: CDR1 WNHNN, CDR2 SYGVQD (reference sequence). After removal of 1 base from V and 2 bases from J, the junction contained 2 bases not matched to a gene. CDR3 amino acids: CASSEFAGGQETQYF. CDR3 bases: TGCGCCAGCAGTGAGTTTGCGGGAGGGCAAGAGACCCAGTACTTC.

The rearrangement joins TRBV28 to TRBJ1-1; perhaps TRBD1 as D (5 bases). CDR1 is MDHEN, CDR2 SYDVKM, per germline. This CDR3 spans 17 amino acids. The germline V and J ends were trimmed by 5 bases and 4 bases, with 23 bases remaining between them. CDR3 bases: TGTGCCAGCAGTCTCCCCCTGGGGACGGCCGGGGGCACTGAAGCTTTCTTT. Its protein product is CASSLPLGTAGGTEAFF.

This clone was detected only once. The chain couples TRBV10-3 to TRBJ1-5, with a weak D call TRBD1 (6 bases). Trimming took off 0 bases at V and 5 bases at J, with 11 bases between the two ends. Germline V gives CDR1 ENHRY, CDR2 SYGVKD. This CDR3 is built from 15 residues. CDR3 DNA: TGTGCCATCAGTGAGTCAACAGGGCGAGATCAGCCCCAGCATTTT. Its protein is CAISESTGRDQPQHF.

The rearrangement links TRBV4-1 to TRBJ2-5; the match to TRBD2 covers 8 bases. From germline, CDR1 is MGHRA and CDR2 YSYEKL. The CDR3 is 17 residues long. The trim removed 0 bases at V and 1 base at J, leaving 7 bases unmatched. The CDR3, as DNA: TGCGCCAGCAGCCAAGAGCTAAGGACTAGCTCCCAAGAGACCCAGTACTTC. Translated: CASSQELRTSSQETQYF.

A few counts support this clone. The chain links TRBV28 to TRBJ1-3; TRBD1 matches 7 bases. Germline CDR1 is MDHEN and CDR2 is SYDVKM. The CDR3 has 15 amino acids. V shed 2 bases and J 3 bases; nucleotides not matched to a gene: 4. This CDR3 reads CASSLRGLHGNTIYF. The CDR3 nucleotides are TGTGCCAGCAGTTTAAGGGGGCTCCATGGAAACACCATATATTTT. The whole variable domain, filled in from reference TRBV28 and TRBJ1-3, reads DVKVTQSSRYLVKRTGEKVFLECVQDMDHENMFWYRQDPGLGLRLIYFSYDVKMKEKGDIPEGYSVSREKKERFSLILESASTNQTSMYLCASSLRGLHGNTIYFGEGSWLTVV.

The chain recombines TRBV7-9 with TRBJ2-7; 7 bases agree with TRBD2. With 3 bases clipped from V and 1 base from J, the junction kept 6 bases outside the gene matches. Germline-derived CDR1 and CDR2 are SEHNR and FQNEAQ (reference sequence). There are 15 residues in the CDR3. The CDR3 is CASSFPGEGSYEQYF. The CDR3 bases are TGTGCCAGCAGCTTTCCCGGGGAGGGGTCCTACGAGCAGTACTTC.

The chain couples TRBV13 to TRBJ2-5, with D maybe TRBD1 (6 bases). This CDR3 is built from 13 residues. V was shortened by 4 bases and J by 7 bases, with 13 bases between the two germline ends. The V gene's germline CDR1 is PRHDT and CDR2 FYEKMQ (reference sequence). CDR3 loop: CASSSWRRGTQYF. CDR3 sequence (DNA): TGTGCCAGCAGCTCCTGGCGCAGGGGGACCCAGTACTTC.

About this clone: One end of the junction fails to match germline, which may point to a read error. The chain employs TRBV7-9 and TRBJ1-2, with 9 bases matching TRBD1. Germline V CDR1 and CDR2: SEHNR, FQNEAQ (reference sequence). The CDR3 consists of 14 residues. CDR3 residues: CSSSFHSGTGRYTF. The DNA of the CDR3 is TGTTCCAGCAGCTTCCACTCCGGGACAGGGCGGTACACCTTC.